The source of this T cell receptor (beta chain) is a study of T-cell memory formation after mild COVID-19. This clonotype showed up many times. Its target is not known. In TCRdb, the 5' RACE reads were re-called with MiXCR into one record per CDR3 protein. The sample has about 13,000 distinct CDR3 sequences, approximately 19% seen once. General study findings and limits: Largely, contracting CD4+ clones fell within CM and EM, and contracting CD8+ clones within EMRA.

V dropped 5 bases and J dropped 3; count of bases not matched to a gene: 6. CDR1 and CDR2 (germline): SQVTM, ANQGSEA. The CDR3 is 15 residues long. The sequence was collected from an adult woman who had mild COVID-19 (a few samples of this study predate the infection). Cell type and time point are not known. This chain links TRBV29-1 with TRBJ2-7; TRBD2 matches 14 bases. The sample comprised PBMCs or a T cell subset sorted from them (not recorded which). In DNA, the CDR3 is TGCAGCGTTCGCGGACTAGCGGGGGGACTCTACGAGCAGTACTTC. Encoded protein: CSVRGLAGGLYEQYF.